These T cell receptor beta chains were read from a single sample in a study of cytomegalovirus exposure and HLA in healthy donors. The method was immunoSEQ multiplex PCR; TCRdb's version includes in-frame clones alone and lacks a portion of them. The repertoire has fewer than 60,000 clones, about 80% of them found once; the top ten carry 2.9%. Sequenced input: PBMCs. These receptors all stem from a man aged 45 to 65 in good health and CMV-seronegative. Both conserved end residues are part of each CDR3. The D gene is left open where the match is weak. Expanded clones are given a class, and other clones once, few, many or no size at all.

j_call clone_size d_call v_call cdr3_nt cdr3_aa
TRBJ1-5 NA TRBD1 TRBV28 TGTGCCAGCACCTTCCGGGACAGGGGTGGCAATCAGCCCCAGCATTTT CASTFRDRGGNQPQHF
TRBJ1-5 once NA TRBV27 TGTGCCAGCAGCAACAGGGAGAATCAGCCCCAGCATTTT CASSNRENQPQHF
TRBJ1-1 once NA TRBV5-6 TGTGCCAGCACCTACTATGGGGCAGGGATCGTTGCTGAAGCTTTCTTT CASTYYGAGIVAEAFF
TRBJ1-5 NA NA TRBV6-6 TGTGCCAGCAGTTACTCGGGGGAGGGCCAGCCCCAGCATTTT CASSYSGEGQPQHF
TRBJ2-7 NA NA TRBV5-6 TGTGCCAGCAGCACATCACCGGGACAACAGTACGAGCAGTACTTC CASSTSPGQQYEQYF
TRBJ2-5 NA TRBD1 TRBV10-3 TGTGCCATCAGTGTCTCACAGGGGGTTGGGGAGACCCAGTACTTC CAISVSQGVGETQYF
TRBJ2-5 NA TRBD2 TRBV18 TGTGCCAGCTCACCATATACGGCGGGGGGGCCCCAAGAGACCCAGTACTTC CASSPYTAGGPQETQYF
TRBJ1-1 NA NA TRBV5-4 TGTGCCAGCAGCATCGGACAGTGGAACACTGAAGCTTTCTTT CASSIGQWNTEAFF
TRBJ2-5 NA TRBD1 TRBV6-1 TGTGCCAGCAGCTCGACAGGGGACCAAGAGACCCAGTACTTC CASSSTGDQETQYF
TRBJ2-7 NA NA TRBV27 TGTGCCAGCAGTGCGAGGGCCCGCTCCTACGAGCAGTACTTC CASSARARSYEQYF
TRBJ1-1 few NA TRBV7-9 TGTGCCAGCAGCTACGGGACACTGAACACTGAAGCTTTCTTT CASSYGTLNTEAFF
TRBJ1-5 NA NA TRBV18 TGTGCCAGCTCACCATCAGCGGGTAGCAATCAGCCCCAGCATTTT CASSPSAGSNQPQHF
TRBJ2-3 NA TRBD2 TRBV7-2 TGTGCCAGCAGCTTAGTTGGCGGGGGGGGATCGGATACGCAGTATTTT CASSLVGGGGSDTQYF
TRBJ2-1 NA TRBD2 TRBV5-4 TGTGCCAGCAGCTTGGGACTAGCGGGGGGTCTGAATGAGCAGTTCTTC CASSLGLAGGLNEQFF
TRBJ2-5 NA TRBD2 TRBV5-5 TGTGCCAGCAGCTCGGCAGTAGCGGGGGGCCAAGAGACCCAGTACTTC CASSSAVAGGQETQYF
TRBJ1-3 NA NA TRBV6-5 TGTGCCAGCAGGACCGTCGTAGGGGCTGGAAACACCATATATTTT CASRTVVGAGNTIYF
TRBJ2-3 NA NA TRBV6-6 TGTGCCAGCAGCGGGGGGCAATTACTCACAGATACGCAGTATTTT CASSGGQLLTDTQYF
TRBJ2-6 NA TRBD1 TRBV6-1 TGTGCCAGCCGGACAGGGGCCTCTGGGGCCAACGTCCTGACTTTC CASRTGASGANVLTF
TRBJ2-3 NA TRBD1 TRBV5-1 TGCGCCAGCCGCCCGGGACAGTACACAGATACGCAGTATTTT CASRPGQYTDTQYF
TRBJ2-1 NA TRBD1 TRBV27 TGTGCCAGCAATCCGGGACAGGGATACAATGAGCAGTTCTTC CASNPGQGYNEQFF
TRBJ1-5 NA NA TRBV7-9 TGTGCCAGCAGCTTACCGAATCAGCCCCAGCATTTT CASSLPNQPQHF
TRBJ1-6 NA NA TRBV27 TGTGCCAGCAGTTCCGGACAGCCTAATTCACCCCTCCACTTT CASSSGQPNSPLHF
TRBJ1-2 NA TRBD1 TRBV7-2 TGTGCCAGCAGCGCCGGGACAGGGAAGGGCTACACCTTC CASSAGTGKGYTF
TRBJ2-7 NA NA TRBV2 TGTGCCAGCAGAAGGAACAGTGCCTACGAGCAGTACTTC CASRRNSAYEQYF
TRBJ1-1 NA NA TRBV7-2 TGTGCCAGCAGCTTGGGCAGGTCGAACACTGAAGCTTTCTTT CASSLGRSNTEAFF
TRBJ1-2 NA NA TRBV6-1 TGTGCCAGCAGTGCCCACGAGGGAGGGGGAAACTATGGCTACACCTTC CASSAHEGGGNYGYTF
TRBJ2-3 NA NA TRBV7-9 TGTGCCAGCAGCTTAAGAGTGAGACAGGGGAGGGCAGATACGCAGTATTTT CASSLRVRQGRADTQYF
TRBJ2-1 NA TRBD2 TRBV5-1 TGCGCCAGCAGCTTGGTTTCTGGGACTAGCGGGGACGCTCTCGCCAATGAGCAGTTCTTC CASSLVSGTSGDALANEQFF
TRBJ1-5 NA NA TRBV6-7 TGTGCCAGCAGTTACCACCGGGTCTCCACCGCCTACCCACCTTATAGCAATCAGCCCCAGCATTTT CASSYHRVSTAYPPYSNQPQHF
TRBJ1-1 NA NA TRBV11-3 TGTGCCAGCAGCTACGGGAACACTGAAGCTTTCTTT CASSYGNTEAFF
TRBJ2-5 NA TRBD2 TRBV27 TGTGCCAGCAGTGAGATAGCGGGGGACCAAGAGACCCAGTACTTC CASSEIAGDQETQYF
TRBJ1-5 NA TRBD1 TRBV2 TGTGCCAGCAGTAGTACAGGGGGCGCGGTTCAGCCCCAGCATTTT CASSSTGGAVQPQHF
TRBJ2-1 NA TRBD2 TRBV6-5 TGTGCCAGCAGTTACAGGTTAGCGGGTAATGAGCAGTTCTTC CASSYRLAGNEQFF
TRBJ2-5 few NA TRBV7-3 TGTGCCAGCAGCCGCCCCGCCAGGGACCAAGAGACCCAGTACTTC CASSRPARDQETQYF
TRBJ1-2 NA NA TRBV12-5 TGTGCTAGTGGTTCCCGGGGAGGCTATGGCTACACCTTC CASGSRGGYGYTF
TRBJ1-2 few TRBD1 TRBV7-6 TGTGCCAGCAGCTCCGGGACAGGGGACGGCTACACCTTC CASSSGTGDGYTF
TRBJ2-2 once TRBD2 TRBV27 TGTGCCAGCAGTTTTGCGACGGGGGGGGTCACCGGGGAGCTGTTTTTT CASSFATGGVTGELFF
TRBJ1-2 NA NA TRBV14 TGTGCCAGCAGCCAAGGCGGGGGGCCCTACTATGGCTACACCTTC CASSQGGGPYYGYTF
TRBJ2-2 NA TRBD1 TRBV7-9 TGTGCCAGCAGCTTGACAGGGACGGCCGGGGAGCTGTTTTTT CASSLTGTAGELFF
TRBJ2-7 NA TRBD1 TRBV2 TGTGCCAGCAATGTGGACAGGTCCTACGAGCAGTACTTC CASNVDRSYEQYF
TRBJ1-3 NA NA TRBV5-6 TGTGCCAGCAGCTTGACAGGGCATGGAAACACCATATATTTT CASSLTGHGNTIYF
TRBJ2-1 NA TRBD2 TRBV5-4 TGTGCCAGCAGCCCTAGCGGGGGCCGCAATGAGCAGTTCTTC CASSPSGGRNEQFF
TRBJ2-7 NA TRBD1 TRBV29-1 TGCAGCGTGGAAGGGACAGGAGAAGATTACGAGCAGTACTTC CSVEGTGEDYEQYF
TRBJ2-6 NA NA TRBV7-3 TGTGCCAGCACTCCGAGCTCTGGGGCCAACGTCCTGACTTTC CASTPSSGANVLTF
TRBJ1-6 NA NA TRBV7-2 TGTGCCAGCAGCTTAGTTGCAGGAGGGGTGGGTTCACCCCTCCACTTT CASSLVAGGVGSPLHF
TRBJ1-1 once NA TRBV5-1 TGCGCCAGCACCCCGGGGTGGGGATTGAACACTGAAGCTTTCTTT CASTPGWGLNTEAFF
TRBJ2-2 NA NA TRBV5-1 TGCGCCAGCAGCTCCCTGGGCGCGAACACCGGGGAGCTGTTTTTT CASSSLGANTGELFF
TRBJ1-1 NA TRBD1 TRBV5-1 TGCGCCAGCAGCTTGGGCGACAGGGAGGTGCACACTGAAGCTTTCTTT CASSLGDREVHTEAFF
TRBJ1-1 NA NA TRBV5-1 TGCGCCAGCAGTGGCGTCGGGTCCTACACTGAAGCTTTCTTT CASSGVGSYTEAFF
TRBJ2-1 NA NA TRBV4-3 TGCGCCAGCAGCCACGACACAGGGTCGGTCTCCTACAATGAGCAGTTCTTC CASSHDTGSVSYNEQFF
TRBJ2-2 NA TRBD2 TRBV28 TGTGCCAGCAGTTTATCATGGGAGGGTGCCGGGGAGCTGTTTTTT CASSLSWEGAGELFF
TRBJ2-7 NA TRBD1 TRBV5-1 TGCGCCAGCAGCACCAACAGGGGGCGCGTTTACGAGCAGTACTTC CASSTNRGRVYEQYF
TRBJ2-3 few TRBD2 TRBV18 TGTGCCAGCTCACCACCGGGGCTAGCGGGGGGATCTGTCACAGATACGCAGTATTTT CASSPPGLAGGSVTDTQYF